The rows below give T cell receptor beta chains drawn from one sample of a study of T cell repertoires in cytomegalovirus infection. TCRdb reprocessed the reads with MiXCR, giving one entry per CDR3 protein. Here the sample spans approximately 160,000 distinct CDR3 sequences, more than 15% being singletons. The specimen was CD8+ T cells from PBMCs. Every receptor here comes from a human donor in good health (CMV status not recorded). Some clones in this sample may be carry-over from other donors' samples. Each CDR3 is given with its conserved first and last residue. A D gene is named only where the DNA matches it firmly. Clone size, where shown, is once, few, many, or a class for clones that have expanded.

CDR3 DNA: TGTGCCAGCAGTTTTCTAGCGGGAAAGTACGAGCAGTACTTC; CDR3 protein: CASSFLAGKYEQYF; J gene: TRBJ2-7; clone size: NA; CDR3 length: 14; D gene: TRBD2; V gene: TRBV12-3/TRBV12-4
CDR3 DNA: TGTGCCAGCAGGGGTTCGACCTCATCAACGGGTGAGCAGTTCTTC; CDR3 protein: CASRGSTSSTGEQFF; J gene: TRBJ2-1; clone size: NA; CDR3 length: 15; D gene: NA; V gene: TRBV28
CDR3 DNA: TGTGCCTGGAGTGCCCCCAGGGGCAAAAACATTCAGTACTTC; CDR3 protein: CAWSAPRGKNIQYF; J gene: TRBJ2-4; clone size: NA; CDR3 length: 14; D gene: NA; V gene: TRBV30
CDR3 DNA: TGTGCCAGCAGTCCGGGGCTTCTCTCCTACGAGCAGTACTTC; CDR3 protein: CASSPGLLSYEQYF; J gene: TRBJ2-7; clone size: few; CDR3 length: 14; D gene: NA; V gene: TRBV6-5
CDR3 DNA: TGTGCCAGCAGTCCCCCACAGGCTCCGAACACTGAAGCTTTCTTT; CDR3 protein: CASSPPQAPNTEAFF; J gene: TRBJ1-1; clone size: NA; CDR3 length: 15; D gene: NA; V gene: TRBV27
CDR3 DNA: TGTGCCAGCAGCTTAACGGGCCTCTATGGCTACACCTTC; CDR3 protein: CASSLTGLYGYTF; J gene: TRBJ1-2; clone size: NA; CDR3 length: 13; D gene: NA; V gene: TRBV7-3
CDR3 DNA: TGTGCCAGCAGCTTAGGGCAGGGGGCGGCCTACGAGCAGTACTTC; CDR3 protein: CASSLGQGAAYEQYF; J gene: TRBJ2-7; clone size: few; CDR3 length: 15; D gene: TRBD1; V gene: TRBV7-2
CDR3 DNA: TGTGCCAGTAGTGTCCGGGACAGACGGGATGGCTACACCTTC; CDR3 protein: CASSVRDRRDGYTF; J gene: TRBJ1-2; clone size: medium-sized; CDR3 length: 14; D gene: TRBD1; V gene: TRBV19
CDR3 DNA: TGTGCCAGCAGTTATGGCGCCGAGCAGTACTTC; CDR3 protein: CASSYGAEQYF; J gene: TRBJ2-7; clone size: few; CDR3 length: 11; D gene: NA; V gene: TRBV6-6
CDR3 DNA: TGTGCCAGCAGTGATATAACAGGGGCCCTTTATAAGGAGCAGTTCTTC; CDR3 protein: CASSDITGALYKEQFF; J gene: TRBJ2-1; clone size: NA; CDR3 length: 16; D gene: TRBD1; V gene: TRBV6-1
CDR3 DNA: TGTGCCAGCAGGGGCAAAAACATTCAGTACTTC; CDR3 protein: CASRGKNIQYF; J gene: TRBJ2-4; clone size: few; CDR3 length: 11; D gene: NA; V gene: TRBV2
CDR3 DNA: TGTGCCAGCAGTTTCGGGCCCTTAGATACGCAGTATTTT; CDR3 protein: CASSFGPLDTQYF; J gene: TRBJ2-3; clone size: NA; CDR3 length: 13; D gene: NA; V gene: TRBV28
CDR3 DNA: TGTGCCAGCAGACCCGGGACTCTCACAGATACGCAGTATTTT; CDR3 protein: CASRPGTLTDTQYF; J gene: TRBJ2-3; clone size: NA; CDR3 length: 14; D gene: NA; V gene: TRBV7-6
CDR3 DNA: TGTGCCAGCAGCTTAGGGGATCGGGATGAGCAGTTCTTC; CDR3 protein: CASSLGDRDEQFF; J gene: TRBJ2-1; clone size: NA; CDR3 length: 13; D gene: NA; V gene: TRBV7-8
CDR3 DNA: TGTGCCAGTAGTTCCCGGACAGGGGACGAGCAGTACTTC; CDR3 protein: CASSSRTGDEQYF; J gene: TRBJ2-7; clone size: few; CDR3 length: 13; D gene: TRBD1; V gene: TRBV19
CDR3 DNA: TGTGCCAGCAGTTTCAAACTAGCGGGAGGGGAGGGTGAGCAGTTCTTC; CDR3 protein: CASSFKLAGGEGEQFF; J gene: TRBJ2-1; clone size: few; CDR3 length: 16; D gene: TRBD2; V gene: TRBV28